The entry below gives a single T cell receptor (beta chain) sequence along with its context. Its specific antigen is unknown. No base qualities exist here, and no much larger clone lies one base off it. The cohort was made up of 650 to 700 healthy bone marrow donors. All cohort members were sampled while nominally healthy, although unrecorded immune exposures were likely present. The donor tested CMV seronegative, placing the donor among the 352 seronegative members of the cohort. Every donor gave a peripheral blood sample, and the peripheral blood mononuclear cells from that sample were used for TCR beta sequencing. Genomic DNA was extracted from the blood cell samples with the Qiagen DNeasy Blood Extraction Kit. The CDR3, cysteine through phenylalanine, is 11 amino acids long. The kept DNA is CDR3 alone, 33 bases in frame from the first base. Via the germline V gene (reference sequence), CDR1 is LNHDA and CDR2 SQIVND. The trim is 6 bases for V and 2 bases for J, with a gap of 4 bases between the germline ends.

These data are taken from a study of cytomegalovirus exposure and HLA in healthy donors (dated by TCRdb to 2017 to 2019). For context, the study as a whole: An earlier analysis of 587 of the donors reported 276 Gb of sequence data and 95 million to 120 million unique TCR beta sequences obtained from roughly 180 million T cells. Roughly 300 gigabases of sequencing data and approximately 85 million unique TCR sequences were included in an early release covering 550 to 800 HLA-typed donors. The genetic ancestry cluster associated with self-reported Caucasian donors included 80% to 90% of the roughly 360 genotyped donors. The study aimed to test whether signatures of past pathogen exposure could be identified by cataloging public T cell receptors. Using immunosequencing, the study profiled T cell repertoires from around 670 subjects and related those repertoires to cytomegalovirus serostatus. Besides the first cohort of about 730 subjects, a separate validation cohort made up of over a hundred different subjects was used. To predict cytomegalovirus infection status, the study brought together high-throughput TCR immunosequencing, statistical association of individual TCRs with disease status, and machine learning. A later analysis re-analyzed previously published TCR beta repertoires from 666 donors and added high-resolution HLA genotyping to study TCR occurrence patterns. Rather than drawing on any new phenotypic data, the later analysis identified candidate immune exposures from TCR beta sequences and the way those sequences occurred across donors. To decide whether each TCR beta V gene segment behaved as functional or pseudogenic, an earlier analysis of some 600 of the donors relied on high-throughput TCR beta sequencing. Alongside the repertoire data, information on donor age, sex, ethnicity and CMV serostatus was compiled. Genome-wide SNP genotypes for about 65% of the roughly 670 donors were used in a later genetic analysis, which treated that subset as a discovery cohort. Every repertoire in the discovery cohort had been generated on one and the same sequencing platform. Class I and class II HLA loci were covered by the typing at four-digit resolution. Typing coverage differed by locus: A, B, C, DRB1 and DQB1 were typed in roughly 620-640 donors, DQA1 in about 550, DPA1 in roughly 590, and DPB1 in just under 490. Because of strong linkage in the cohort, 5 or 6 DR-DQ haplotypes were treated as single units for association and clustering. Across around 400 genotyped donors of the cohort, an average of roughly 230,000 unique TCR beta nucleotide sequences per donor were sequenced, and approximately 19% of those sequences were non-productive.

The library was produced with the immunoSEQ multiplex PCR assay. A mixture of 60 forward primers for TCR Vbeta segments and 13 reverse primers for TCR Jbeta segments was used in the multiplex PCR. A multiplex PCR assay on genomic DNA amplified the CDR3 region of rearranged TCR beta genes. Amplified TCR beta libraries were sequenced as 87-base-pair reads on the Illumina HiSeq System. The study's processing was this. A later analysis counted 75 million to 100 million unique TCR beta chains across the 670 or so repertoires, and roughly 10 million of these chains were shared by at least two donors. To remove PCR and sequencing errors, raw reads were error-corrected and collapsed into unique sequences using a nearest-neighbor algorithm that merged closely related sequences. V, D and J gene segments were assigned by aligning CDR3 sequences to IMGT reference sequences. For a sequence to be retained, a match of at least six nucleotides to both a V gene segment and a J gene segment was required. Rearrangements were classified as productive when the CDR3 lacked stop codons and remained in frame with V and J, and all other rearrangements were classified as non-productive. Following IMGT convention, CDR3 was defined as the stretch from the second conserved V-encoded cysteine up to the conserved J-encoded phenylalanine. The earlier analysis of a few hundred of the donors excluded sequences that lacked an unambiguous match to a single V gene segment. In an earlier analysis of about 590 of the donors, a V segment was called functional when productive rearrangements were above 56.7%, and segregating when the standard deviation between donors exceeded 5%. A statistical classification framework was built for diagnosing cytomegalovirus status from the catalog of TCR beta chain sequences. A later analysis assigned V and J genes by comparing TCR nucleotide sequences with IMGT/GENE-DB human TR gene sequences. A later analysis assigned CDR3 sequences and most-parsimonious VDJ recombination scenarios with the TCRdist pipeline. In a later analysis, each TCR beta chain was defined by its CDR3 amino acid sequence together with its V-gene family, and reads lacking a unique V-gene family were excluded. In a later analysis, 500 to 700 highly shared, low-generation-probability nucleotide sequences were removed to address suspected cross-contamination and a sequencing artifact. For each public chain, a later analysis derived a clonal expansion index from normalized ranks of inferred template counts within each repertoire. A later analysis computed generation probabilities with a VDJ recombination model fitted to out-of-frame rearrangements, and checked the results against IGoR. Hypergeometric tests were used in a later analysis to score TCR-TCR, TCR-HLA and TCR-CMV co-occurrence, with a repertoire-size bias correction applied to the TCR pairs. False discovery rates were estimated in a later analysis by permuting HLA or CMV assignments 20 times. A later analysis grouped co-occurring TCRs with DBSCAN, adding TCRdist sequence similarity when clustering within HLA-allele-positive subsets. Repertoires with fewer than 30,000 or more than 120,000 public chains were left out of co-occurrence clustering, as were about five repertoires with anomalous nucleotide sharing. Sourced from immuneACCESS, this table was stored by TCRdb with only in-frame sequences that have V and J called. A share of the clones is absent; for the studies checked, an unresolved V gene accounts for under half, and the remainder has no known explanation. The DNA was the basis for D and trimming; V, J and clone size are from that table. For this sample the table gives tens of thousands of clones, of which approximately 79% were detected only once. Together, the top ten hold about 3.8% of the sample.

The full study reports these points: A few of the identified cytomegalovirus-associated TCR beta chains were confirmed in vitro to be specific for cytomegalovirus antigens. The authors suggested that the approach could potentially be generalized to other disease states and immunological phenotypes. Most TCR sequences were seen in very few donors, while some public TCRs were found in many individuals. Some IMGT-functional V segments, including TRBV6-2 and TRBV6-3, could not be told apart with the 87-base-pair reads, so those segments were excluded. In the study, some 180 TCR beta chains were listed as associated with cytomegalovirus. A cluster of highly shared sequence variants was judged likely to represent a technical artifact of the sequencing pipeline. Linkage disequilibrium might explain the correlated functional status among segregating V segments, but an unknown experimental factor could not be ruled out. According to a later analysis, TCR association rates differed among HLA loci, with DRB1 alleles showing the most associated TCRs and HLA-C alleles showing the fewest. Assigning TCR associations to individual alleles was difficult when HLA alleles, especially DR and DQ, strongly co-occurred. Specific HLA alleles were associated with roughly 16,000 TCR beta sequences at a false discovery rate of 0.05 in a later analysis. A further reported finding was that TCR beta sequences accurately predicted the HLA-A and HLA-B alleles for most subjects in the first cohort. Cytomegalovirus status was reported to be diagnosed by the classifier with high specificity and sensitivity in both the original and validation cohorts. Broadly in line with IMGT annotations, most TCR beta V segments showed up in productive rearrangements about 90% or about 30% of the time in an earlier analysis of roughly 590 of the donors. According to a later genetic analysis, donors in an Asian-associated ancestry cluster had fewer N-insertions in productive TCRs than the approximately 700-donor mean. Because counts were too low, more than 15 rarely observed V segments, including chromosome 9 orphons, were left out of the earlier analysis of 587 of the donors. According to a later analysis, parvovirus B19, influenza, CMV and Epstein-Barr virus appeared linked to several top co-occurrence clusters. In a later genetic analysis, a missense DCLRE1C variant was associated with V-gene and J-gene trimming of TCR beta chains, and the association was replicated in an independent cohort. The only immune exposure information available for the cohort was CMV serostatus. This cohort had only TCR beta chains sequenced, and the lack of alpha or paired-chain data limited which features could be detected. HLA typing was unavailable for some donors at each locus, so association tests used only the typed subset. A later analysis found that HLA-associated TCR beta chains were more clonally expanded and had lower generation probabilities than equally common non-associated chains. Sequencing depth was assumed to be roughly uniform across donors in the presence/absence analyses, though that assumption may not hold. Most CMV-associated TCR beta chains appeared to be HLA-restricted in a later analysis, and the HLA associations seemed to be driven largely by CMV exposure.

Material: PBMCs. The receptor comes from a woman aged 40 to 50 in good health and CMV-seronegative. The rearranged segments are TRBV19 and TRBJ1-2; the D gene identity is not certain. At the DNA level, the sequence is TGTGCCAGTAGGTCAAACTATGGCTACACCTTC. It is translated as CASRSNYGYTF.